The rows below give T cell receptor beta chains drawn from one sample of a study of T cell responses to AZD1222 COVID-19 vaccine. Assay used: immunoSEQ multiplex PCR; TCRdb lists only in-frame clones, some missing. The sample holds 40,000 to 45,000 clones, roughly 77% seen once. The sequencing here drew on peripheral blood, taken 28 days after the second dose of the MenACWY control vaccine. The origin of the receptors is an adult who received the MenACWY meningococcal vaccine as a control. Both conserved end residues are trimmed from each CDR3.

J | V | CDR3
TRBJ1-1 | TRBV14 | ASSQEATVLNTEAF
TRBJ1-3 | TRBV11-2 | ASSLLSGSPGNTIY
TRBJ2-7 | TRBV7-9 | ASSLVEFVSGDHTYEQY
TRBJ2-2 | TRBV11-3 | ASSFSGSHGELF
TRBJ1-1 | TRBV9 | ASSGSNTEAF
TRBJ2-3 | TRBV4-1 | ASSQEVGLAGVDTQY
TRBJ1-2 | TRBV2 | ASTQGIPSNYGYT
TRBJ1-6 | TRBV19 | ASSSTGKNSPLH
TRBJ2-3 | TRBV5-4 | ASSSLGRDTQY
TRBJ1-1 | TRBV7-2 | ASSFRRGGTEAF
TRBJ2-2 | TRBV5-1 | ASRPPGGANTGELF
TRBJ2-1 | TRBV5-8 | ASLRSGSSYNEQF
TRBJ1-6 | TRBV4-1 | ASSLQSGVGNSPLH
TRBJ2-1 | TRBV3-1/TRBV3-2 | ASSQEWLAGVHEQF
TRBJ1-5 | TRBV5-6 | ASSLAKGPSNQPQH
TRBJ2-1 | TRBV3-1/TRBV3-2 | ASSQVSGRGPYNEQF
TRBJ1-1 | TRBV3-1/TRBV3-2 | ASTARQGNTEAF
TRBJ1-6 | TRBV7-9 | ASSPGRDSPLH
TRBJ1-1 | TRBV9 | ASSGKGVFTEAF
TRBJ2-6 | TRBV5-6 | ASSLGWQGARGANVLT
TRBJ2-1 | TRBV6-2/TRBV6-3 | ASSFDMGLAGQSSYNEQF
TRBJ2-2 | TRBV5-1 | ASSRQGAGGELF
TRBJ2-7 | TRBV3-1/TRBV3-2 | ASSRDFIYEQY
TRBJ2-2 | TRBV24-1 | ATSDLRSFGELF
TRBJ2-3 | TRBV3-1/TRBV3-2 | ASSPDRVGTDTQY
TRBJ2-1 | TRBV11-1 | ASVLGRSYNEQF
TRBJ2-3 | TRBV9 | ASSVGPAGLAGRNTQY
TRBJ1-1 | TRBV2 | ASSVNGGHTEAF
TRBJ2-1 | TRBV3-1/TRBV3-2 | ASSQAPFRLDNEQF
TRBJ2-1 | TRBV24-1 | ATSDESSGKRNEQF
TRBJ1-5 | TRBV19 | ASRTSPVQPQH
TRBJ2-7 | TRBV3-1/TRBV3-2 | ASSQSGRASEQY
TRBJ1-2 | TRBV5-1 | ASTIGQGFFGYT
TRBJ1-3 | TRBV30 | AWSALGTGTGNTIY
TRBJ1-5 | TRBV28 | ASSLRTNLRGNQPQH
TRBJ1-1 | TRBV19 | ASSMRGQAPMNTEAF
TRBJ1-3 | TRBV29-1 | SAGGGGNTIY
TRBJ1-1 | TRBV6-5 | ASSNKPDTEAF
TRBJ1-1 | TRBV3-1/TRBV3-2 | ASSQGGARITEAF
TRBJ1-4 | TRBV7-9 | ASRPGTGNEKLF
TRBJ2-6 | TRBV28 | ASSSSGSGANVLT
TRBJ2-1 | TRBV14 | ASSLLGASYNEQF
TRBJ2-3 | TRBV9 | ASSPKGDRGTPDTQY
TRBJ2-1 | TRBV2 | ASSGELGTTYNEQF
TRBJ1-1 | TRBV5-1 | ASRATGNTEAF
TRBJ1-6 | TRBV14 | ASSQEGRRNSPLH
TRBJ1-5 | TRBV7-8 | ASSPGQGGNQPQH
TRBJ1-2 | TRBV7-2 | ASKPAGIYGYT
TRBJ1-4 | TRBV15 | ATSRDFDYGREEKLF
TRBJ1-1 | TRBV6-5 | ASSGRLNTEAF
TRBJ2-6 | TRBV19 | ATGSTGSGANVLT
TRBJ2-6 | TRBV4-2 | ASSQRKTQAGANVLT
TRBJ1-2 | TRBV6-5 | ASSYSAGPGSYGYT
TRBJ1-5 | TRBV7-7 | ASSLAQSQPQH